The next 18 T cell receptor beta chains were all read from a single sample in a study of blood T cell repertoires in COVID-19. Here immunoSEQ multiplex PCR was the method, and the copy in TCRdb shows in-frame clones only, minus some. The sample includes about 200,000 clones, under 90% of them seen just once. The sequencing sample was made of peripheral blood. These receptors all come from a human donor in a cohort sampled during active COVID-19.

The chain uses TRBV3-1 (or the pseudogene TRBV3-2) and TRBJ2-5, with TRBD2 identical over 9 bases. Germline CDR1 LGHDT, CDR2 YNNKEL (reference sequence). This CDR3 has 16 amino acids. After removal of 1 base from V and 0 bases from J, the junction contained 3 bases not matched to a gene. This CDR3 is CASSQATSGYQETQYF. The DNA of the CDR3 is TGTGCCAGCAGCCAAGCCACTAGCGGGTACCAAGAGACCCAGTACTTC.

The chain recombines TRBV2 with TRBJ1-2; 7 bases are shared with TRBD1. The trim removed 7 bases at V and 5 bases at J, leaving 7 bases unmatched. The CDR3 length is 13 residues. Per germline, CDR1 SNHLY and CDR2 FYNNEI. CDR3 region: CASNLGQKYGYTF. The CDR3 region has the DNA TGTGCCAGCAACCTGGGACAGAAGTATGGCTACACCTTC.

The V call is TRBV7-2, the J call TRBJ2-2, with a weak D call TRBD2 (6 bases). Looked up from germline, CDR1 is SGHTA and CDR2 is FQGNSA. The V gene lost 4 bases and the J gene lost 12 bases, with 24 bases spanning the gap. CDR3 length equals 16 residues. For the CDR3, the DNA is TGTGCCAGCAGCTCGCCAACCAATTGGGGGGTGAGGAAGCTGTTTTTT. The encoded protein is CASSSPTNWGVRKLFF.

The rearrangement uses TRBV4-2 and TRBJ1-6; D remains unclear. Germline CDR1 is LGHNA and CDR2 is YNFKEQ. This CDR3 region has 16 residues. Trimming pared 0 bases from V and 7 bases from J, leaving 13 bases between. The CDR3 reads CASSQEAGTLNSPLHF. In DNA form, the CDR3 reads TGTGCCAGCAGCCAAGAGGCGGGAACTCTAAATTCACCCCTCCACTTT.

The chain joins TRBV28 to TRBJ2-1, with 8 bases lining up with TRBD2. V shed 6 bases and J 4 bases; nucleotides not matched to a gene: 11. This CDR3 has 16 residues. Germline V gene sequence: CDR1 MDHEN, CDR2 SYDVKM. The CDR3 DNA reads as TGTGCCAGCAGCCAAACAATAGCGGGAACGTACAATGAGCAGTTCTTC. Its protein is CASSQTIAGTYNEQFF.

V usage is TRBV29-1 and J usage is TRBJ2-3; D possibly uses TRBD1 or TRBD2 (5 bases each). The germline V and J ends were trimmed by 7 bases and 4 bases, with 9 bases remaining between them. Germline CDR1 SQVTM, CDR2 ANQGSEA. The CDR3 contains 11 residues. The CDR3 region has the DNA TGCAGCGGGGGGAGAGCAGATACGCAGTATTTT. Encoded protein: CSGGRADTQYF.

The rearrangement links TRBV29-1 to TRBJ2-3; D is unclear. The CDR3 totals 12 residues. Germline CDR1 is SQVTM and CDR2 is ANQGSEA. Trimming removed 5 bases from V and 6 bases from J, with 12 bases in between. CDR3 protein: CSVSFTGDTQYF. CDR3 sequence (DNA): TGCAGCGTTAGCTTTACTGGTGATACGCAGTATTTT.

The chain uses TRBV6-6 and TRBJ1-2; TRBD1 matches at 10 bases. This CDR3 region has 13 residues. Per the germline V gene, CDR1 is MNHNY and CDR2 is SVGAGI (reference sequence). V shed 6 bases and J 7 bases; nucleotides not matched to a gene: 5. The DNA for the CDR3 is TGTGCCAGCAGCCAACGGGACAGGGGTGGCTACACCTTC. It codes for CASSQRDRGGYTF.

The gene calls are TRBV3-1 (or the pseudogene TRBV3-2) and TRBJ1-5, with no clear D. Trimming removed 1 base at V and 8 bases at J, with 12 bases between. The germline V gene has CDR1 LGHDT and CDR2 YNNKEL (reference sequence). This CDR3 is built from 14 residues. CDR3 sequence: CASSQVSLSEPQHF. The DNA of the CDR3 is TGTGCCAGCAGCCAAGTCTCCCTTAGCGAGCCCCAGCATTTT.

The chain carries TRBV18 and TRBJ2-1; 8 nucleotides align to TRBD2. The CDR3 totals 15 residues. Unmatched junction bases numbered 6, after V lost 3 bases and J lost 5 bases. Germline assignment: CDR1 KGHSH and CDR2 LQKENI. This CDR3 reads CASSPRPGGDNEQFF. Written as DNA, the CDR3 is TGTGCCAGCTCACCGAGGCCGGGGGGGGACAATGAGCAGTTCTTC.

This clone was recorded a few times. This chain connects TRBV19 to TRBJ1-3, with TRBD1 identical over 9 bases. This CDR3 comprises 16 residues. The V gene end was trimmed by 6 bases and the J gene end by 1 base; junction bases not matched to a gene: 7. CDR1 is LNHDA, CDR2 SQIVND, per germline (reference sequence). CDR3 DNA sequence: TGTGCCAGTAGGACCTCGGGACAGGGATCTGGAAACACCATATATTTT. It translates to CASRTSGQGSGNTIYF.

This clone was counted between two and nine times. The V and J genes are TRBV6-6 and TRBJ1-4, with D possibly matching TRBD1 (5 bases). The CDR3 is made up of 14 amino acids. Germline-derived CDR1 and CDR2 are MNHNY and SVGAGI (reference sequence). Deletions cut 0 bases from V and 6 bases from J, with 8 bases between. CDR3 sequence reads: CASSYSGGYEKLFF. CDR3 DNA sequence: TGTGCCAGCAGTTACTCCGGGGGATATGAAAAACTGTTTTTT.

This chain joins TRBV6-5 and TRBJ1-1, with no clear D. The CDR3 totals 14 residues. V was trimmed by 6 bases and J by 5 bases, leaving 16 bases between them. CDR1 and CDR2 from the germline V gene are MNHEY and SVGAGI. The CDR3 region has the DNA TGTGCCAGCAGGCCCCTAGGGAGAAATACTGAAGCTTTCTTT. Its translation is CASRPLGRNTEAFF.

Note on this clone: Sequence at one end of the junction differs from germline and may be a read error. The CDR3 DNA reads as TGTGCCAGCAGTTGGGGACAGGGGGCCAGAAACATTCAGTACTTC. It is translated as CASSWGQGARNIQYF. The chain couples TRBV27 to TRBJ2-4; 12 bases are shared with TRBD1. The CDR3 loop spans 15 amino acids. Germline CDR1 reads MNHEY; CDR2 reads SMNVEV (reference sequence).

This clone was seen more than once but under ten times. The CDR3: CASSYATSNRGGRAFF. For the CDR3, the DNA is TGTGCCAGCAGTTACGCTACCTCTAACAGGGGGGGACGGGCTTTCTTT. The chain uses TRBV6-5 and TRBJ1-1; 8 bases match TRBD1. CDR1 and CDR2 from the germline V gene are MNHEY and SVGAGI. With 2 bases clipped from V and 11 bases from J, the junction kept 16 bases outside the gene matches. The CDR3 is 16 residues long.

The chain is built from TRBV28 and TRBJ1-5; tentatively, D is TRBD1 (6 bases). CDR1 and CDR2 from the germline V gene are MDHEN and SYDVKM. The CDR3 runs 18 residues. The V and J ends lost 5 bases and 0 bases respectively, with 20 bases between them. As DNA, the CDR3 is TGTGCCAGCAGTCCCGGGACACCCCCGACTTATAGCAATCAGCCCCAGCATTTT. Protein sequence: CASSPGTPPTYSNQPQHF.

This chain joins TRBV20-1 and TRBJ2-3, with D possibly TRBD2 on 5 matching bases. Germline assignment: CDR1 DFQATT and CDR2 SNEGSKA (reference sequence). V dropped 5 bases and J dropped 1 base, with 13 bases sitting between them. The CDR3 runs to 14 residues. CDR3 bases: TGCAGTGCTGGTGGTCTCGGGGGCACAGATACGCAGTATTTT. It codes for CSAGGLGGTDTQYF.

The chain links TRBV5-1 to TRBJ2-3; D is possibly TRBD1 (6 bases). V was trimmed by 4 bases and J by 5 bases, leaving 14 bases between them. Germline loops: CDR1 SGHRS, CDR2 YFSETQ. The CDR3 extends over 14 amino acids. The CDR3 DNA is TGCGCCAGCAGCCCACAGGGTGTCGGAGATACGCAGTATTTT. Residues: CASSPQGVGDTQYF.